This T cell receptor (beta chain) comes out of a study of blood T cell repertoires in COVID-19. Losses at the gene ends were 3 bases for V and 2 bases for J; bases not matched to a gene: 1. There are 14 residues in the CDR3. Looked up from germline, CDR1 is LNHDA and CDR2 is SQIVND (reference sequence). The assay was immunoSEQ multiplex PCR, and TCRdb's table has in-frame clones only and misses some. The data hold roughly 120,000 clones, with more than 80% observed a single time. The rearrangement joins TRBV19 to TRBJ1-1; 9 bases map to TRBD1. The TCR originated in a woman aged 60-70 years with COVID-19, enrolled during active disease. The sample consisted of peripheral blood. In nucleotides, the CDR3 is TGTGCCAGTAGTATGGGACAGGGAAACACTGAAGCTTTCTTT. Translating it yields CASSMGQGNTEAFF.